This is a list of T cell receptor beta chains from one sample in a study of blood T cell repertoires in COVID-19. Repertoires were generated with immunoSEQ multiplex PCR, while TCRdb's copy carries only in-frame clones and drops some. The profile shows around 200,000 clones, about four fifths of them singletons. The sequenced material came from peripheral blood. The receptors were gathered from a man in his forties or fifties with active or convalescent COVID-19. CDR3s include the opening cysteine and the closing phenylalanine or tryptophan. A D gene is named only where the DNA matches it firmly. The listing skips clone size in some rows; elsewhere it reads once, few, many or a size class.

d_call,clone_size,v_call,j_call,cdr3_aa,cdr3_nt
.,.,TRBV7-2,TRBJ2-5,CASSPSRTEETQYF,TGTGCCAGCAGCCCCTCCAGGACAGAAGAGACCCAGTACTTC
TRBD1,.,TRBV18,TRBJ2-3,CASSPGQGFSTDTQYF,TGTGCCAGCTCACCCGGACAGGGGTTTAGCACAGATACGCAGTATTTT
TRBD1,few,TRBV5-1,TRBJ2-2,CASSAGDRDTGELFF,TGCGCCAGCAGCGCCGGGGACAGAGACACCGGGGAGCTGTTTTTT
TRBD2,.,TRBV5-1,TRBJ2-3,CASSPRLARRTDTQYF,TGCGCCAGCAGCCCGAGACTAGCGCGCCGCACAGATACGCAGTATTTT
TRBD1,few,TRBV28,TRBJ1-1,CASSPDRGRKAFF,TGTGCCAGCAGCCCAGACAGGGGGCGCAAAGCTTTCTTT
.,.,TRBV27,TRBJ2-1,CASSPNRQANEQFF,TGTGCCAGCAGTCCAAACCGACAGGCCAATGAGCAGTTCTTC
.,.,TRBV10-3,TRBJ2-3,CAISTGTSTDTQYF,TGTGCCATCAGCACCGGGACTAGCACAGATACGCAGTATTTT
.,.,TRBV7-2,TRBJ2-3,CASSQGWVAESTDTQYF,TGTGCCAGCAGCCAAGGGTGGGTAGCGGAGTCCACAGATACGCAGTATTTT
.,.,TRBV7-9,TRBJ2-2,CATPLRQGTGELFF,TGTGCCACCCCACTACGCCAGGGTACCGGGGAGCTGTTTTTT
.,.,TRBV27,TRBJ1-1,CASTPQGRDTEAFF,TGTGCCAGCACTCCCCAGGGAAGAGACACTGAAGCTTTCTTT
TRBD1,.,TRBV7-7,TRBJ1-1,CASSSDRGAEAFF,TGTGCTAGCAGCTCCGACAGGGGAGCTGAAGCTTTCTTT
TRBD2,.,TRBV9,TRBJ2-3,CASSLGTSPDTQYF,TGTGCCAGCAGCCTTGGGACTAGCCCAGATACGCAGTATTTT
TRBD1,.,TRBV23-1,TRBJ1-3,CASNDRAEGRGNTIYF,TGCGCCAGCAATGACAGGGCCGAAGGGAGGGGAAACACCATATATTTT
.,.,TRBV4-1,TRBJ1-6,CASSQGTYNSPLHF,TGCGCCAGCAGCCAAGGGACTTATAATTCACCCCTCCACTTT
TRBD1,.,TRBV2,TRBJ1-2,CASSESFRDRGGVYYGYTF,TGTGCCAGCAGTGAATCGTTTCGGGACAGGGGCGGAGTATATTATGGCTACACCTTC
.,.,TRBV3-1/TRBV3-2,TRBJ2-1,CASSQLLAGSNNEQFF,TGTGCCAGCAGCCAATTATTGGCAGGGTCAAACAATGAGCAGTTCTTC
.,.,TRBV10-2,TRBJ1-4,CASSGQGGEKLFF,TGCGCCAGCAGTGGGCAGGGAGGTGAAAAACTGTTTTTT
.,.,TRBV23-1,TRBJ2-2,CASPFRCANTGELFF,TGCGCCAGCCCTTTCCGGTGCGCCAACACCGGGGAGCTGTTTTTT
TRBD1,.,TRBV7-6,TRBJ2-7,CASSLGTGGTTYEQYF,TGTGCCAGCAGCCTCGGGACAGGGGGTACTACCTACGAGCAGTACTTC
.,.,TRBV6-2/TRBV6-3,TRBJ1-1,CASSAYRPGRNTEAFF,TGTGCCAGCAGTGCTTACCGCCCAGGCAGGAACACTGAAGCTTTCTTT
.,.,TRBV12-3/TRBV12-4,TRBJ2-7,CASSLANSYEQYF,TGTGCCAGCAGTTTAGCCAACTCCTACGAGCAGTACTTC
.,.,TRBV20-1,TRBJ2-1,CSAEQLDEQFF,TGCAGTGCGGAACAGTTGGATGAGCAGTTCTTC
.,.,TRBV5-5,TRBJ1-4,CASSFRGAGTNEKLFF,TGTGCCAGCAGCTTTCGGGGGGCAGGAACTAATGAAAAACTGTTTTTT
TRBD1,.,TRBV7-9,TRBJ1-2,CASSSPDRANYGYTF,TGTGCCAGCAGCTCACCGGACAGGGCTAACTATGGCTACACCTTC
.,once,TRBV5-5,TRBJ1-3,CASSLGTGRSGNTIYF,TGTGCCAGCAGCTTGGGTACAGGTCGCTCTGGAAACACCATATATTTT
.,.,TRBV5-4,TRBJ1-2,CASSLSPETALHHGYTF,TGTGCCAGCAGCTTAAGCCCAGAGACAGCCCTCCACCATGGCTACACCTTC
TRBD2,.,TRBV15,TRBJ2-7,CATSRLAELSYEQYF,TGTGCCACCAGCAGACTAGCGGAACTCTCCTACGAGCAGTACTTC
TRBD2,.,TRBV9,TRBJ2-3,CASSVGNSGRAWGTDTQYF,TGTGCCAGCAGCGTAGGGAACAGCGGGAGGGCCTGGGGCACAGATACGCAGTATTTT